These 12 T cell receptor beta chains were all obtained from the same sample, sequenced in a study of T cell responses to AZD1222 COVID-19 vaccine. The method was immunoSEQ multiplex PCR; TCRdb's version includes in-frame clones alone and lacks a portion of them. The sample lists around 69,000 clones; nearly 90% were seen once. The sample consisted of peripheral blood, taken on day 0 of AZD1222 vaccination. The receptor source for this set is an adult in good health.

The chain has TRBV7-8 and TRBJ2-2, with D possibly TRBD1 on 6 matching bases. The CDR3 sequence is 14 residues long. Germline CDR1 is SGHVS and CDR2 is FQNEAQ. V lost 2 bases and J 6 bases, leaving 10 bases between the germline ends. Written as DNA, the CDR3 is TGTGCCAGCAGCTTAATTGCAGGGGCCGGGGAGCTGTTTTTT. Residues: CASSLIAGAGELFF.

The chain carries TRBV24-1 and TRBJ1-1; 9 positions agree with TRBD1. Germline loops: CDR1 KGHDR, CDR2 SFDVKD. Germline trimming cut 3 bases from V and 3 bases from J; bases unmatched to any gene: 7. The CDR3 sequence is 16 residues long. The CDR3 bases are TGTGCCACCAGTGATATATTTCGGACAGGGGACACTGAAGCTTTCTTT. This encodes CATSDIFRTGDTEAFF.

In its sample, this clone was seen once. This chain connects TRBV4-1 to TRBJ1-3; TRBD1 aligns across 11 bases. The CDR3 sequence is 16 residues long. Germline V gene data show CDR1 as MGHRA and CDR2 as YSYEKL. After removal of 4 bases from V and 2 bases from J, the junction contained 4 bases not matched to a gene. CDR3 amino acids: CASSREGQGAGNTIYF. CDR3 nucleotide sequence: TGCGCCAGCAGCCGTGAGGGACAGGGGGCTGGAAACACCATATATTTT.

J is TRBJ2-1 and V is TRBV6-6; D is uncertain. The CDR3 extends over 15 amino acids. Between the trimmed V and J ends, which lost 3 bases and 4 bases, there was a span of 13 bases. CDR1 is MNHNY and CDR2 is SVGAGI in the germline V gene (reference sequence). The CDR3 sequence: CASSYLLDQYNEQFF. The CDR3 coding sequence is TGTGCCAGCAGTTATCTCCTAGACCAATACAATGAGCAGTTCTTC.

J is TRBJ1-6 and V is TRBV7-3; no clear D gene. The CDR3 runs to 13 residues. Germline CDR1 and CDR2: SGHTA and FQGTGA. The V end was cut by 5 bases, the J end by 7 bases, with 9 bases between. CDR3 in amino acids: CASSADGNSPLHF. Written as DNA, the CDR3 is TGTGCCAGCAGCGCCGACGGGAATTCACCCCTCCACTTT.

The V and J genes are TRBV12-5 and TRBJ2-3; D not resolved. The length of the CDR3 is 13 residues. Between the trimmed V and J ends, which lost 5 bases and 2 bases, there was a span of 8 bases. Germline V lookup: CDR1 LGHNT, CDR2 FRNRAP. The CDR3 DNA follows: TGTGCTAGTGGTCCCCGCAACACAGATACGCAGTATTTT. This gives the protein CASGPRNTDTQYF.

DNA for the CDR3: TGTGCCAGCAGCTTACCTCGACGGATGGGAGAGACCCAGTACTTC. It is translated as CASSLPRRMGETQYF. The genes are TRBV7-9 and TRBJ2-5; D is uncertain. The germline CDR1 and CDR2 sequences are SEHNR and FQNEAQ (reference sequence). CDR3 length: 15 residues. V lost 2 bases and J 4 bases, leaving 14 bases between the germline ends. The full variable domain, with the rest looked up from reference TRBV7-9 and TRBJ2-5, is DTGVSQNPRHKITKRGQNVTFRCDPISEHNRLYWYRQTLGQGPEFLTYFQNEAQLEKSRLLSDRFSAERPKGSFSTLEIQRTEQGDSAMYLCASSLPRRMGETQYFGPGTRLLVL.

V gene TRBV6-6 combines with J gene TRBJ2-3; the match to TRBD1 covers 10 bases. The CDR3 extends over 15 amino acids. V was pared by 4 bases and J by 3 bases, with 4 bases of the junction left unmatched. Germline V CDR1 and CDR2: MNHNY, SVGAGI (reference sequence). The CDR3 spells CASSFRTGGTDTQYF. In nucleotides, the CDR3 is TGTGCCAGCAGTTTCCGGACAGGGGGGACAGATACGCAGTATTTT.

This sequence joins TRBV18 and TRBJ1-1; D not certain. Between the trimmed V and J ends, which lost 2 bases and 3 bases, there was a span of 10 bases. The CDR3 runs 14 residues. The germline V gene encodes CDR1 KGHSH and CDR2 LQKENI. CDR3 residues: CASSPSTRDTEAFF. Here the CDR3 DNA reads TGTGCCAGCTCACCATCTACACGGGACACTGAAGCTTTCTTT.

This sequence joins TRBV3-1 (or the pseudogene TRBV3-2) and TRBJ1-2; D is uncertain. Germline V gives CDR1 LGHDT, CDR2 YNNKEL (reference sequence). The CDR3 runs to 12 residues. Trimming shortened V by 1 base and J by 8 bases, and 8 bases separated the two germline ends. CDR3 sequence: CASSQARGGYTF. DNA of the CDR3: TGTGCCAGCAGCCAAGCTCGAGGGGGCTACACCTTC.

This clone was observed a few times. The junction does not match germline at one end; this may be a read error. The V gene is TRBV5-1, the J gene TRBJ2-1, with 7 bases identical to TRBD1. The CDR3 has 14 residues. CDR1 and CDR2 from the germline V gene are SGHRS and YFSETQ. The CDR3 sequence is CASSLGQSYNEQFF. The CDR3 region has the DNA TGCGCCAGCAGTTTGGGACAGTCCTACAATGAGCAGTTCTTC.

The chain is built from TRBV12-3 or TRBV12-4 and TRBJ1-2; no clear D. Trimming took off 5 bases at V and 5 bases at J, with 12 bases between the two ends. The CDR3 runs to 13 residues. The chain's CDR3 is CASSPRREYGYTF. CDR3 sequence (DNA): TGTGCCAGCAGTCCCCGACGGGAGTATGGCTACACCTTC.